One and the same sample provided the 4 T cell receptor beta chains below, sequenced in a study of PD-L1 blockade in urothelial cancer. Time point in this sample: pretreatment peripheral blood. Here immunoSEQ multiplex PCR was the method, and the copy in TCRdb shows in-frame clones only, minus some. The sample lists fewer than 45,000 clones; approximately 90% were seen once. Source: PBMCs, taken around atezolizumab (anti-PD-L1) treatment. The receptor source for this set is a donor aged 40 or over with urothelial cancer.

This clone was found once. The rearrangement links TRBV30 to TRBJ1-3; 7 bases map to TRBD1. Germline loops: CDR1 GTSNPN, CDR2 SVGIG (reference sequence). CDR3 length: 14 amino acids. V lost 4 bases to trimming and J lost 1 base; unmatched junction nucleotides: 4. CDR3 in amino acids: CAWNLGQSGNTIYF. CDR3 nucleotides: TGTGCCTGGAACCTGGGACAGTCTGGAAACACCATATATTTT.

This clone was seen only once. The chain combines TRBV28 with TRBJ1-4, with D possibly being TRBD1 (5 bases). Germline-derived CDR1 and CDR2 are MDHEN and SYDVKM. The CDR3 consists of 14 residues. V gave up 5 bases and J gave up 8 bases, with 15 bases separating them. DNA for the CDR3: TGTGCCAGCAGTCTCCCGGGGGATAAGGAAAAACTGTTTTTT. It is translated as CASSLPGDKEKLFF.

V and J are TRBV6-6 and TRBJ1-1; D remains ambiguous. The V gene's germline CDR1 is MNHNY and CDR2 SVGAGI (reference sequence). The CDR3 is 15 amino acids. The V end lost 2 bases, the J end lost 1 base, and 11 bases lay between the germline ends. The CDR3 coding sequence is TGTGCCAGCAGTTACCCCTCCCGAGGGAACACTGAAGCTTTCTTT. Amino acids: CASSYPSRGNTEAFF.

The rearrangement links TRBV5-1 to TRBJ2-4, with 10 bases fitting TRBD1. The V gene's germline CDR1 is SGHRS and CDR2 YFSETQ. The CDR3 covers 16 residues. Germline trimming cut 2 bases from V and 5 bases from J; bases unmatched to any gene: 7. The CDR3, as DNA: TGCGCCAGCAGCTTTAGGGCCGGGACAGGGGAAAACATTCAGTACTTC. This codes for CASSFRAGTGENIQYF. Variable domain in full (rest from reference TRBV5-1 and TRBJ2-4): KAGVTQTPRYLIKTRGQQVTLSCSPISGHRSVSWYQQTPGQGLQFLFEYFSETQRNKGNFPGRFSGRQFSNSRSEMNVSTLELGDSALYLCASSFRAGTGENIQYFGAGTRLSVL.